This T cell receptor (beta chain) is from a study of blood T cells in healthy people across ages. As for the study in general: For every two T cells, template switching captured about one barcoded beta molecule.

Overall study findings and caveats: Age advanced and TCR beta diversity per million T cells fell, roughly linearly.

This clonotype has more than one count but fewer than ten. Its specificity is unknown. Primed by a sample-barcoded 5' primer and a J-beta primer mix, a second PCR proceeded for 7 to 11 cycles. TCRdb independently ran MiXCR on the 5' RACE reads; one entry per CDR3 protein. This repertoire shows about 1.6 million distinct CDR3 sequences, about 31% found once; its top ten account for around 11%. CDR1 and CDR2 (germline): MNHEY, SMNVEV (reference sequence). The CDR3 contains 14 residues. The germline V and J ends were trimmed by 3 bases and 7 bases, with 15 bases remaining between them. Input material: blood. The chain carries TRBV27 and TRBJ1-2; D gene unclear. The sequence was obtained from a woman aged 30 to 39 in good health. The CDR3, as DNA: TGTGCCAGCAGTTTCCAAGCGGGAGGTCTTGGCTACACCTTC. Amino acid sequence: CASSFQAGGLGYTF.